This T cell receptor beta chain comes out of a study of CD8+CD57+ T cells in acquired aplastic anemia. Study at large: The average for DNA from sorted CD4+ and CD8+ cells was approximately 3.2 ug.

Patients who underwent sequencing had shown CD8+CD57+ cell expansion by flow cytometry. The TCR beta profiling, which covered VDJ combination and CDR3 sequence, was carried out using genomic DNA as the template. TCRdb called the reads again in MiXCR, with one record for every CDR3 protein. The sample gives a few hundred thousand distinct CDR3 sequences, under 40% of which show up once; 0.7% to 1% is in the top ten. Germline trimming cut 0 bases from V and 4 bases from J; bases unmatched to any gene: 0. This CDR3 is built from 14 residues. The germline CDR1 and CDR2 sequences are SGHRS and YFSETQ. A few counts support this clonotype.

This receptor was taken from a human donor with aplastic anemia. V usage is TRBV5-1 and J usage is TRBJ1-1; 10 bases line up with TRBD1. The sequencing sample was made of sorted CD4+, CD8+, or CD8+CD57+ T cells (not recorded which) from PBMCs. The CDR3: CASSLGDRGTEAFF. The CDR3 DNA reads TGCGCCAGCAGCTTGGGGGACAGGGGCACTGAAGCTTTCTTT.